This T cell receptor (beta chain) comes out of a study of CD8+CD57+ T cells in acquired aplastic anemia. Study-wide points: Levels of CD8+ Simpson's diversity were not significantly distinct in patients versus controls. Around 27 was the count of CD8+ CDR3 sequences that patients shared with controls.

Patients sequenced had flow cytometry evidence of CD8+CD57+ cell expansion. In all patients, the disease was severe acquired aplastic anemia. Germline-derived CDR1 and CDR2 are MRHNA and SNTAGT. CDR3 length equals 15 residues. V trimming: 5 bases; J trimming: 2 bases; junction bases outside the gene matches: 5. Using genomic DNA as the template, TCR beta VDJ and CDR3 profiling was carried out. TCRdb passed the reads through MiXCR, listing each CDR3 protein once. Here the sample spans about 160,000 distinct CDR3 sequences, 71% being singletons. In its sample, this clonotype was seen many times. Antigen unknown.

The V gene is TRBV6-4, the J gene TRBJ2-1, with 8 bases aligning to TRBD2. The clonotype was recovered from a human donor with aplastic anemia. The sequencing input was sorted CD4+, CD8+, or CD8+CD57+ T cells (not recorded which) from PBMCs. The CDR3 spells CASSSGGGPYNEQFF. CDR3 DNA sequence: TGTGCCAGCAGTAGTGGCGGGGGGCCCTACAATGAGCAGTTCTTC.